This TCR beta chain stems from a study of OX40 agonist ivuxolimab in advanced cancers. In terms of the full investigation: The costimulatory receptor OX40 (CD134) was targeted by ivuxolimab, a fully human IgG2 agonistic monoclonal antibody. Patients were allowed to have had prior anti-PD-1, anti-PD-L1 or anti-CTLA-4 therapy, and approximately 40% of the dose-escalation patients had been treated with checkpoint inhibitors. The point of sequencing TCRbeta in the periphery was to test whether ivuxolimab changed TCR sequence diversity and drove clonal T-cell expansion. Partial responses occurred in three dose-escalation patients: two with cutaneous melanoma and one with hepatocellular carcinoma. Among the roughly 50 dose-escalation patients, 19 had hepatocellular carcinoma, roughly 15 melanoma, 9 renal cell carcinoma and 9 head and neck cancer. The paper reports the monotherapy dose-escalation portion (N ≈ 50 patients) of the phase I ivuxolimab trial. Intravenous ivuxolimab was administered to patients every 2 weeks at six dose levels: 0.01, 0.1, 0.3, 1.5, 3 and 10 mg/kg. The dose-escalation cohort was roughly 87% male with a mean age of 60 years, ranging from about 20 to 85.

For sequencing of the TCRbeta CDR3 region, genomic DNA was extracted from the sorted cells. TCRbeta CDR3 regions were sequenced using the immunoSEQ Assay. In TCRdb, the immuneACCESS table is reduced to in-frame sequences with V and J assigned. These tables do not hold every clone; where another copy was compared, an unresolved V gene accounts for under half, and the others remain unexplained. Within this sample are around 84,000 clones, with 94% of them counted one time only. The top ten hold roughly 11% of the sample. For CDR1 and CDR2, the germline V gene lists SGDLS and YYNGEE. Trimming at the junction amounts to 1 base on V and 8 bases on J, and the germline ends lie 9 bases apart. From its cysteine to its phenylalanine, the CDR3 spans 12 amino acids. The only DNA kept is the CDR3, 36 bases in frame from the first base. For this clone: Its antigen is currently not known. Within one base of it there is no much larger clone, and no base qualities were kept.

The trial excluded patients who had a history of autoimmune disease or were on systemic immunosuppression. In every dose cohort, peripheral blood was drawn for TCR sequencing at baseline, cycle 4 day 1, and cycle 7 day 1. The samples were drawn from a first-in-human, open-label, multicenter phase I dose-escalation trial of ivuxolimab. Adults with locally advanced or metastatic melanoma, renal cell, hepatocellular, or head and neck squamous cell carcinoma were enrolled in the trial. CD4+ and CD8+ T cells were sorted separately from peripheral blood before TCR sequencing. What the work shows at the level of the full study, not this receptor alone: The antigen specificity of the clonally expanded peripheral T cells was not determined. After ivuxolimab, more expanded clones were found on average in CD8+ T cells than in CD4+ T cells. At doses of 0.1 to 3.0 mg/kg, clonal expansion of both CD4+ and CD8+ T cells in blood was seen between baseline and week 6. Low levels of normalized T-cell clonal expansion were also shown by some nonresponding patients. Partial responders in the 0.1-3.0 mg/kg groups had among the lowest normalized peripheral clonal expansion, especially among CD8+ T cells.

This clonotype was obtained from an adult with an advanced solid tumor such as melanoma, head and neck, liver or kidney cancer. Recombination joined TRBV9 with TRBJ1-1; the best D guess is TRBD1, with 5 bases matching. The sample was CD4+ or CD8+ T cells sorted from blood, taken in a trial of the OX40 agonist ivuxolimab. Read as DNA, the sequence is TGTGCCAGCAGCGTATCAGGGAACGAAGCTTTCTTT. Translated, it reads CASSVSGNEAFF.